Included here is one T cell receptor beta chain sequence, with context. The antigen is unknown. Using the 5' RACE reads, TCRdb records one entry per CDR3 protein without DNA. The repertoire table contains 200,000 to 250,000 distinct CDR3 sequences. These data belong to a study of monozygotic twins with inflammatory bowel disease. The study, taken as a whole, reports: Relative to healthy twins, IBD patients had fewer clonotypes in common with others, a gap that was especially apparent with disease activity.

The CDR3 totals 16 residues. Germline V CDR1 and CDR2: SEHNR, FQNEAQ (reference sequence). The sequenced sample consisted of blood. The clonotype originates from a human donor with ulcerative colitis or Crohn's disease, or a healthy co-twin of an affected twin (not recorded which). V usage is TRBV7-9 and J usage is TRBJ2-5; the TRBD1 assignment by TCRdb is unverifiable without DNA. Here the CDR3 reads CASSLTTRESVETQYF.